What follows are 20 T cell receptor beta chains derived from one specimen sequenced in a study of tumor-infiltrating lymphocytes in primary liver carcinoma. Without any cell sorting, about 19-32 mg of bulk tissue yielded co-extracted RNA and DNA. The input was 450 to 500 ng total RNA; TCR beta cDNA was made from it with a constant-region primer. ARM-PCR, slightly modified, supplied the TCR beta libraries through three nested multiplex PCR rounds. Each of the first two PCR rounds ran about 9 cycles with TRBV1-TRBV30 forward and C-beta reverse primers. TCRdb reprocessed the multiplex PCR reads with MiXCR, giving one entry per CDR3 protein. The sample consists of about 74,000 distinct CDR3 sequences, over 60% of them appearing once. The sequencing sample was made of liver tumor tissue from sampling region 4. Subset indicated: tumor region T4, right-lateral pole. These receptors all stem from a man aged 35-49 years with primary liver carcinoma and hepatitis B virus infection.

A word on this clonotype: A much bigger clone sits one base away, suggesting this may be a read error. The CDR3 is CTSSYTGPFSGELFF. In nucleotides, the CDR3 is TGTACCAGCAGCTATACAGGACCTTTCTCCGGGGAGCTGTTTTTT. This chain joins TRBV11-1 and TRBJ2-2, with D perhaps matching TRBD1 (5 bases). CDR3 size: 15 residues. CDR1 is SGHAT, CDR2 FQDESV, per germline (reference sequence).

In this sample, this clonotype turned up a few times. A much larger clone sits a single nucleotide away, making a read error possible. The CDR3 DNA reads TGTGCCAGCAGTACTGACGGAAGCGATCAGCCCCAGCATTTT. Protein: CASSTDGSDQPQHF. This chain uses TRBV28 with TRBJ1-5; D call uncertain. CDR3 length: 14 amino acids. Germline lookup yields CDR1 MDHEN and CDR2 SYDVKM. The V end was cut by 5 bases, the J end by 5 bases, with 13 bases between.

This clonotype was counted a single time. The CDR3 protein is CATSDGTSGDHNEQFF. The CDR3 bases are TGTGCCACCAGTGACGGCACTAGCGGAGATCACAATGAGCAGTTCTTC. The V call is TRBV24-1, the J call TRBJ2-1; TRBD2 agrees at 8 bases. Germline V gene data show CDR1 as KGHDR and CDR2 as SFDVKD. J gave up 5 bases and V 4 bases, and 9 bases lay outside the gene matches. The CDR3 runs to 16 residues.

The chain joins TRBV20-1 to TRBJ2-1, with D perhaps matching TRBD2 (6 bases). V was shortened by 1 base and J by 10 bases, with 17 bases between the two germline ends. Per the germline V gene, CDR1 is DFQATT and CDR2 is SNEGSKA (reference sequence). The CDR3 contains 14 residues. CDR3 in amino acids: CSARVGGWLREQFF. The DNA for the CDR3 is TGCAGTGCTAGAGTGGGAGGCTGGTTACGGGAGCAGTTCTTC.

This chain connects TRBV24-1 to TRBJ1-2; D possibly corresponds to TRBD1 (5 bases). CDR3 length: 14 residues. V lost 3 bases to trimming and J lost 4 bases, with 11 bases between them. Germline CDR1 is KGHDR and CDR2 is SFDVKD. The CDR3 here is CATSDLTGLYGYTF. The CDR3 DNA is TGTGCCACCAGTGATCTAACAGGACTCTATGGCTACACCTTC.

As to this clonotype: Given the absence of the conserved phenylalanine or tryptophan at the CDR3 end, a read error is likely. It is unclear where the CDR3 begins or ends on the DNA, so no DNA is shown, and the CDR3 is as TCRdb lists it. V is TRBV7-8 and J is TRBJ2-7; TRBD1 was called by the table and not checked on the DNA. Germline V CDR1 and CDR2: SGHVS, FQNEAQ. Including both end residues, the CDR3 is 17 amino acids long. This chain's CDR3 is CASSYKRGRDRLYEQYC.

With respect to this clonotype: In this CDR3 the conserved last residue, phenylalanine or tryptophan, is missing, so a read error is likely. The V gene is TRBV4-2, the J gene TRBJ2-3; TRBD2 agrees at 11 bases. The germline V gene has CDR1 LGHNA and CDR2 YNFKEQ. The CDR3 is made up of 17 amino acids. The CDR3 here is CANSPGLAGRLTDTQYL. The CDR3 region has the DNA TGTGCCAACAGCCCTGGACTAGCGGGCCGCCTCACAGATACGCAGTATTTA.

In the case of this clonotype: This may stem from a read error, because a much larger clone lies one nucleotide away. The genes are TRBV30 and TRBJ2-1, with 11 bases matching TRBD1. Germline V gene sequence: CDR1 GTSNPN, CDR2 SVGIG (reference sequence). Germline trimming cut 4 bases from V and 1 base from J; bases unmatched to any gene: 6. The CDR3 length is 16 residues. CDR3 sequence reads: CAWMWGDRGSYNEQFF. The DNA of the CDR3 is TGTGCCTGGATGTGGGGGGACAGGGGGTCCTACAATGAGCAGTTCTTC.

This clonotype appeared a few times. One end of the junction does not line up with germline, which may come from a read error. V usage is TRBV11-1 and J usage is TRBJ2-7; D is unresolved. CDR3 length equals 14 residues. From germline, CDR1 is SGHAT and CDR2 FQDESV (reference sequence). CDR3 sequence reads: CASILGQASYKQYF. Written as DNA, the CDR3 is TGTGCCAGCATCTTAGGCCAGGCTTCCTACAAGCAGTACTTC.

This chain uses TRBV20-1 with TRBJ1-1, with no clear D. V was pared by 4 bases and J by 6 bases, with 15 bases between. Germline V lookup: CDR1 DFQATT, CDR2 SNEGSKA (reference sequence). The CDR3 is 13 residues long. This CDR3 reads CSAIQSPPAEAFF. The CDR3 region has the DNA TGCAGTGCTATACAATCCCCACCCGCTGAAGCTTTCTTT.

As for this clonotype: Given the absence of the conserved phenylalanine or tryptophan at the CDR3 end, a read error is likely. The CDR3 coding sequence is TGCGCCAGCAGCTTGGGATGGGACTCAGATACGCAGTATCTT. Amino acid sequence: CASSLGWDSDTQYL. This chain connects TRBV5-1 to TRBJ2-3; maybe TRBD2 (6 bases). Per the germline V gene, CDR1 is SGHRS and CDR2 is YFSETQ. Trimming shortened V by 0 bases and J by 4 bases, and 9 bases separated the two germline ends. CDR3 size: 14 residues.

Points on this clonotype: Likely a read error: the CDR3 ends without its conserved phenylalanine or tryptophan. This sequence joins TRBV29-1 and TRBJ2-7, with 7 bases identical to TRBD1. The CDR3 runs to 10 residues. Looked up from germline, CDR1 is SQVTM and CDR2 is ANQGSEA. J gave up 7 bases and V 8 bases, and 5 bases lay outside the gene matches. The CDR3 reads CSFPDREQYL. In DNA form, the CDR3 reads TGCAGCTTCCCGGACAGGGAGCAGTACTTA.

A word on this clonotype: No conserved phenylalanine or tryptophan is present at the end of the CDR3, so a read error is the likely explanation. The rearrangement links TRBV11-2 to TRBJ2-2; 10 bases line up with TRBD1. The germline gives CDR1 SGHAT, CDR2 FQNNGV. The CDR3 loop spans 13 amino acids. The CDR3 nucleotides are TGTGCTACGGGACAGGGGAACACCGGGGAACTGTTTTCT. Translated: CATGQGNTGELFS.

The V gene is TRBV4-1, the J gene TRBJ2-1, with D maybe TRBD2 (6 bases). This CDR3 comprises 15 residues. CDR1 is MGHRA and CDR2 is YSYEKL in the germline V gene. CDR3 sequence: CVRSQGGYSDNEQFF. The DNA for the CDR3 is TGCGTCAGGAGCCAAGGAGGGTATTCTGACAATGAGCAGTTCTTC.

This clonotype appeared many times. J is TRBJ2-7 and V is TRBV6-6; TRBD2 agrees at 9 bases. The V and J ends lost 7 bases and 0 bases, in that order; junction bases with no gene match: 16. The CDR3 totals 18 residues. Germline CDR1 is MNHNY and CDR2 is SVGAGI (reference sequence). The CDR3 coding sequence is TGTGCCAGCAATCCTGAAAGACTAGCGGCCCGGAGCTCCTACGAGCAGTACTTC. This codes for CASNPERLAARSSYEQYF.

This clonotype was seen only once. The CDR3: CASKAWVALMHYEQYF. In DNA, the CDR3 is TGTGCCAGCAAAGCGTGGGTAGCGTTAATGCACTACGAGCAGTACTTC. The chain uses TRBV11-2 and TRBJ2-7, with D possibly matching TRBD2 (5 bases). The CDR3 has 16 residues. V lost 7 bases to trimming and J lost 3 bases, with 22 bases between them. Germline V lookup: CDR1 SGHAT, CDR2 FQNNGV.

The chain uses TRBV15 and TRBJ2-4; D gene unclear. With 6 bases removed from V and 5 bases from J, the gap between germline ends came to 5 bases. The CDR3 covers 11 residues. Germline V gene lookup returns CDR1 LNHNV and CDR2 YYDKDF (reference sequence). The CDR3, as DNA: TGTGCCACCAGTACAGAAAACATTCAGTACTTC. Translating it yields CATSTENIQYF.

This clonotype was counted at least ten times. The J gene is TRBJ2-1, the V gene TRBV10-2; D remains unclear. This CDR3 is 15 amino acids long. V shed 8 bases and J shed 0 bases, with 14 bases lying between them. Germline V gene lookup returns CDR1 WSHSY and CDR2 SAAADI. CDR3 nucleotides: TGCGCCAGCGCGCCCCCCCCATTCTCCTACAATGAGCAGTTCTTC. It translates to CASAPPPFSYNEQFF.

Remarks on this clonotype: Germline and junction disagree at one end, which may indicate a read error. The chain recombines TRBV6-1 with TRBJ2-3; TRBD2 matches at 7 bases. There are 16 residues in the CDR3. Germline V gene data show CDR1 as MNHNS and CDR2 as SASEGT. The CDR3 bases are TGTGGCAGCAGTCAATTAGCGGGTTTAACCACAGATACGCAACATTTT. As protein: CGSSQLAGLTTDTQHF.

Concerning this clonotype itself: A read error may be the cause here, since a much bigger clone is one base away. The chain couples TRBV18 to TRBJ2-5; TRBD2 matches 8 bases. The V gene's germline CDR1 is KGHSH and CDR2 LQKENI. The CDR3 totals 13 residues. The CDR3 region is CASSPSERETQCF. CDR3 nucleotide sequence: TGTGCCAGCTCACCATCTGAGCGGGAGACCCAGTGCTTC.